This TCR beta chain was sequenced for a study of T cells in tumors after PD-1 blockade. Study information: During anti-PD-1 treatment, some patients continued daily vismodegib 150 mg.

From germline, CDR1 is ENHRY and CDR2 SYGVKD. The V and J ends lost 6 bases and 6 bases respectively, with 6 bases between them. This CDR3 has 11 amino acids. Regarding this clone: Its antigen is unidentified.

Measured with immunoSEQ multiplex PCR; TCRdb has only the in-frame clones, and not every one. In the table there are 60,000 to 70,000 clones, about 74% of which are singletons. Study-wide findings and caveats: Some novel exhausted tumor clones appeared in pre-treatment blood, suggesting peripheral recruitment.

The sample consisted of PBMCs, taken after anti-PD-1 treatment. The V call is TRBV10-3, the J call TRBJ2-1; a possible D gene is TRBD1 (6 bases). The TCR comes from a human donor with basal cell carcinoma. The CDR3 nucleotides read TGTGCCATCAGGACAGGCAATGAGCAGTTCTTC. This encodes CAIRTGNEQFF.